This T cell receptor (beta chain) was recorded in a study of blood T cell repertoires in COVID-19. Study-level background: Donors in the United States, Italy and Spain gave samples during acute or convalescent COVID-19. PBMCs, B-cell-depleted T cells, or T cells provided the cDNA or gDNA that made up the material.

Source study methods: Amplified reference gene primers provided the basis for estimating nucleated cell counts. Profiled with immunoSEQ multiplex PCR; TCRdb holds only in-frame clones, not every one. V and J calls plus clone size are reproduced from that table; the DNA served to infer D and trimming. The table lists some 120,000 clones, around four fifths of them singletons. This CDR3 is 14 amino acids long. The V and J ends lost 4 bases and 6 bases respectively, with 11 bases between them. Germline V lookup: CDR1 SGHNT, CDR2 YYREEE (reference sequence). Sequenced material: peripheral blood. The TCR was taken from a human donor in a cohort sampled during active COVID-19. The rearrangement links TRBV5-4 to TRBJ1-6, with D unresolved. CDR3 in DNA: TGTGCCAGCAGCGTAGAACGGTTTAATTCACCCCTCCACTTT. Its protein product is CASSVERFNSPLHF.